These 3 T cell receptor beta chains originate from one sample sequenced in a study of cytomegalovirus exposure and HLA in healthy donors. Sequencing was performed with immunoSEQ multiplex PCR; in TCRdb, only in-frame clones are kept and a portion is missing. This sample has about 160,000 clones, with around 90% found just once. The specimen sequenced was PBMCs. The receptor set was obtained from a young man in good health and CMV-seronegative.

CDR3 sequence: CASSPGRNSPLHF. CDR3 sequence (DNA): TGTGCCAGCTCACCAGGTAGAAATTCACCCCTCCACTTT. This chain joins TRBV18 and TRBJ1-6; D is ambiguous. CDR1 is KGHSH and CDR2 is LQKENI in the germline V gene. V lost 2 bases to trimming and J lost 7 bases, with 6 bases between them. The CDR3 spans 13 residues.

The chain recombines TRBV21-1 with TRBJ2-5; the tabulated D call, TRBD1, remains unverified against the DNA. TRBV21-1 counts as a pseudogene. This CDR3 spans 13 amino acids. DNA of the CDR3: TGTGCCAGCAGCAACGGACAGGCAACGTCCCAGTACTTC. Amino acids: CASSNGQATSQYF.

The chain carries TRBV29-1 and TRBJ2-3, with 14 bases that match TRBD2. The V segment lost 1 base and the J segment 8 bases; nucleotides outside the gene matches: 11. Per germline, CDR1 SQVTM and CDR2 ANQGSEA. This CDR3 is 17 amino acids long. CDR3 DNA sequence: TGCAGCGTTGAAGGGGTGGGACTAGCGGGAGCAGCAGGTACGCAGTATTTT. It codes for CSVEGVGLAGAAGTQYF.